Listed here are 8 T cell receptor beta chains from one sample, sequenced in a study of blood T cell repertoires in COVID-19. Only in-frame clones appear in the TCRdb table, and some are missing; sequencing was by immunoSEQ multiplex PCR. The sample holds about 98,000 clones; over 70% are singletons and the top ten take roughly 10%. Sequences were obtained from peripheral blood. The receptors here all came from a woman of 80 years or more with acute or convalescent COVID-19.

The V call is TRBV28, the J call TRBJ1-2; 9 bases line up with TRBD1. The CDR3 has 17 residues. Germline lookup yields CDR1 MDHEN and CDR2 SYDVKM. V was pared by 5 bases and J by 0 bases, with 10 bases of the junction left unmatched. CDR3 residues: CASSPRTGVKSNYGYTF. CDR3 sequence (DNA): TGTGCCAGCAGTCCCCGGACAGGGGTAAAATCTAACTATGGCTACACCTTC.

The chain combines TRBV27 with TRBJ1-4, with D tentatively TRBD1 (5 bases). Trimming cost V 6 bases and J 3 bases, with 11 bases left between them. CDR3 length: 14 residues. Germline V gene lookup returns CDR1 MNHEY and CDR2 SMNVEV (reference sequence). CDR3 amino acids: CASRKGWANEKLFF. For the CDR3, the DNA is TGTGCCAGCAGAAAGGGGTGGGCTAATGAAAAACTGTTTTTT.

The gene calls are TRBV21-1 and TRBJ1-1; no DNA check was done on the table's D call, TRBD1. TRBV21-1 is a pseudogene. This CDR3 is 19 amino acids long. DNA of the CDR3: TGTGCCAGCAGCAAAGGAACCTTTTGGGACAGGGAAGAGTGCGCTGAAGCTTTCTTT. Its protein product is CASSKGTFWDREECAEAFF.

The chain joins TRBV9 to TRBJ1-2; TRBD1 might be the D (5 bases). V lost 4 bases to trimming and J lost 1 base, with 14 bases between them. Looked up from germline, CDR1 is SGDLS and CDR2 is YYNGEE. The length of the CDR3 is 15 residues. This CDR3 is CASSPGGEINYGYTF. In DNA, the CDR3 is TGTGCCAGCAGCCCCGGGGGAGAGATTAACTATGGCTACACCTTC.

The genes are TRBV5-5 and TRBJ2-7; D remains unclear. V lost 1 base to trimming and J lost 3 bases, with 14 bases between them. The CDR3 is 15 amino acids. Germline V gives CDR1 SGHKS, CDR2 YYEKEE (reference sequence). The CDR3 loop is CASSLYRQASYEQYF. As DNA, the CDR3 is TGTGCCAGCAGCTTGTATAGGCAGGCGAGCTACGAGCAGTACTTC.

This chain links TRBV7-8 with TRBJ1-1, with 7 nucleotides matching TRBD1. The CDR3 covers 15 residues. CDR1 and CDR2 from the germline V gene are SGHVS and FQNEAQ. V shed 1 base, J shed 5 bases, and the junction held 7 bases outside the gene matches. CDR3 sequence reads: CASSLGVKQGTEAFF. The CDR3 nucleotides read TGTGCCAGCAGCTTAGGAGTAAAACAGGGGACTGAAGCTTTCTTT.

The chain carries TRBV7-9 and TRBJ2-5, with 7 positions matching TRBD1. This CDR3 has 14 amino acids. With V trimmed by 5 bases and J by 5 bases, 8 bases remained unmatched. From germline, CDR1 is SEHNR and CDR2 FQNEAQ (reference sequence). CDR3 sequence (DNA): TGTGCCAGCAGCCCGACAGGGATCTTGGAGACCCAGTACTTC. It codes for CASSPTGILETQYF. The variable domain in full, completed from reference TRBV7-9 and TRBJ2-5, reads DTGVSQNPRHKITKRGQNVTFRCDPISEHNRLYWYRQTLGQGPEFLTYFQNEAQLEKSRLLSDRFSAERPKGSFSTLEIQRTEQGDSAMYLCASSPTGILETQYFGPGTRLLVL.

This sequence joins TRBV7-8 and TRBJ1-6; D is perhaps TRBD1 (5 bases). CDR3 length: 14 amino acids. Germline loops: CDR1 SGHVS, CDR2 FQNEAQ. V was shortened by 5 bases and J by 9 bases, with 14 bases between the two germline ends. This chain's CDR3 is CASSETPGISPLHF. The CDR3 DNA reads TGTGCCAGCAGCGAGACGCCAGGGATTTCACCCCTCCACTTT. Full variable domain (outside the CDR3, taken from reference TRBV7-8 and TRBJ1-6): GAGVSQSPRYKVAKRGQDVALRCDPISGHVSLFWYQQALGQGPEFLTYFQNEAQLDKSGLPSDRFFAERPEGSVSTLKIQRTQQEDSAVYLCASSETPGISPLHFGNGTRLTVT.